This entry lists 8 T cell receptor beta chains sequenced from one sample in a study of human T cells and chemical hapten exposure. In TCRdb, the 5' RACE reads were re-called with MiXCR into one record per CDR3 protein. The table includes tens of thousands of distinct CDR3 sequences, more than 7.5% detected once. Researchers extracted total RNA from unfractionated whole blood. The receptors originated from a male donor in good health.

This clonotype turned up a few times. J is TRBJ1-1 and V is TRBV7-9, with no clear D. V lost 1 base to trimming and J lost 1 base, with 7 bases between them. This CDR3 region has 14 residues. Germline V gene lookup returns CDR1 SEHNR and CDR2 FQNEAQ (reference sequence). The DNA of the CDR3 is TGTGCCAGCAGCTTAGTCCCCAAGAACACTGAAGCTTTCTTT. Its translation is CASSLVPKNTEAFF.

The J gene is TRBJ1-1, the V gene TRBV12-5; no firm D call. Germline V lookup: CDR1 LGHNT, CDR2 FRNRAP. This CDR3 has 13 residues. V was pared by 0 bases and J by 5 bases, with 7 bases between. CDR3 protein: CASGLVTWTEAFF. The DNA for the CDR3 is TGTGCTAGTGGTTTGGTAACTTGGACTGAAGCTTTCTTT.

This clonotype was observed a few times. The V gene is TRBV5-4, the J gene TRBJ2-7, with 7 bases matching TRBD2. Germline lookup yields CDR1 SGHNT and CDR2 YYREEE (reference sequence). CDR3 length: 13 amino acids. The junction had 3 bases not matched to a gene; V was cut back by 4 bases and J by 2 bases. CDR3 sequence reads: CASSAGETYEQYF. DNA for the CDR3: TGTGCCAGCAGCGCGGGAGAGACCTACGAGCAGTACTTC.

V gene TRBV7-9 combines with J gene TRBJ2-3, with D unclear. Germline CDR1 SEHNR, CDR2 FQNEAQ (reference sequence). CDR3 length: 15 residues. Deletions cut 4 bases from V and 0 bases from J, with 11 bases between. The CDR3 sequence: CASSSAKTSTDTQYF. CDR3 in DNA: TGTGCCAGCAGCTCGGCCAAAACTAGCACAGATACGCAGTATTTT.

This chain uses TRBV18 with TRBJ2-1, with 9 bases matching TRBD2. The CDR3 length is 16 residues. Germline trimming cut 0 bases from V and 4 bases from J; bases unmatched to any gene: 4. Germline V CDR1 and CDR2: KGHSH, LQKENI. The CDR3 reads CASSPPRLADYNEQFF. The CDR3 coding sequence is TGTGCCAGCTCACCACCGAGACTAGCGGATTACAATGAGCAGTTCTTC.

This clonotype was counted between two and nine times. The chain recombines TRBV19 with TRBJ2-7; a possible D gene is TRBD2 (7 bases). Trimming took 10 bases from V and 3 from J, leaving 22 bases between them. The CDR3 spans 15 residues. CDR1 and CDR2 (germline): LNHDA, SQIVND (reference sequence). Here the CDR3 reads CATQPRGGAFYEQYF. Here the CDR3 DNA reads TGTGCCACGCAGCCGAGGGGGGGGGCCTTCTACGAGCAGTACTTC.

This chain uses TRBV5-1 with TRBJ1-1; D call uncertain. Trimming pared 0 bases from V and 0 bases from J, leaving 12 bases between. Germline loops: CDR1 SGHRS, CDR2 YFSETQ. The CDR3 extends over 16 amino acids. The CDR3 sequence is CASSLGPQPMNTEAFF. The DNA for the CDR3 is TGCGCCAGCAGCTTGGGTCCACAGCCTATGAACACTGAAGCTTTCTTT.

This clonotype has at least ten counts. The chain employs TRBV20-1 and TRBJ2-3, with no clear D. Germline CDR1 and CDR2: DFQATT and SNEGSKA (reference sequence). The CDR3 is made up of 15 amino acids. Trimming shortened V by 0 bases and J by 1 base, and 11 bases separated the two germline ends. This CDR3 reads CSARDPALGTDTQYF. The CDR3 bases are TGCAGTGCTAGAGATCCCGCGCTCGGCACAGATACGCAGTATTTT.